These 23 T cell receptor beta chains originate from one sample sequenced in a study of shared clonotypes between healthy human individuals. The method was immunoSEQ multiplex PCR; TCRdb's version includes in-frame clones alone and lacks a portion of them. The repertoire holds over a million clones, with about 84% as singletons. Sequencing used memory CD4+ T cells from PBMCs. Described subset: CD45RA-negative fraction. All receptors come from a man in his late teens or twenties in good health. Some clones in this sample may be carry-over from other donors' samples.

The CDR3 here is CATSRNSGTSGRGAQETQYF. CDR3 nucleotides: TGTGCCACCAGCAGAAACTCCGGGACTAGCGGGAGGGGGGCCCAAGAGACCCAGTACTTC. V gene TRBV15 combines with J gene TRBJ2-5; 16 bases align to TRBD2. The CDR3 extends over 20 amino acids. Trimming at V came to 2 bases and at J to 1 base, leaving 10 bases not matched to a gene. Germline CDR1 is LNHNV and CDR2 is YYDKDF (reference sequence). Variable domain in full (rest from reference TRBV15 and TRBJ2-5): DAMVIQNPRYQVTQFGKPVTLSCSQTLNHNVMYWYQQKSSQAPKLLFHYYDKDFNNEADTPDNFQSRRPNTSFCFLDIRSPGLGDTAMYLCATSRNSGTSGRGAQETQYFGPGTRLLVL.

This chain uses TRBV11-1 with TRBJ2-7, with D perhaps matching TRBD1 (6 bases). Germline V gene lookup returns CDR1 SGHAT and CDR2 FQDESV (reference sequence). The CDR3 has 12 amino acids. Trimming shortened V by 6 bases and J by 6 bases, and 12 bases separated the two germline ends. CDR3 DNA: TGTGCCAGCAGGCTACAGGGCGCCGAGCAGTACTTC. It codes for CASRLQGAEQYF.

This chain connects TRBV30 to TRBJ1-3; the D is unclear. Trimming removed 3 bases from V and 0 bases from J, with 12 bases in between. The germline V gene encodes CDR1 GTSNPN and CDR2 SVGIG (reference sequence). This CDR3 comprises 15 residues. CDR3 in DNA: TGTGCCTGGAGCCCTGACTTTCGCTCTGGAAACACCATATATTTT. Translated, it gives CAWSPDFRSGNTIYF.

V and J are TRBV18 and TRBJ2-5; no clear D gene. The germline V and J ends were trimmed by 2 bases and 5 bases, with 15 bases remaining between them. Germline loops: CDR1 KGHSH, CDR2 LQKENI. The CDR3 is made up of 15 amino acids. The CDR3 region has the DNA TGTGCCAGCTCACCAAGCAGACCCCCCTTGGAGACCCAGTACTTC. Translated, it gives CASSPSRPPLETQYF. The whole variable domain, filled in from reference TRBV18 and TRBJ2-5, reads NAGVMQNPRHLVRRRGQEARLRCSPMKGHSHVYWYRQLPEEGLKFMVYLQKENIIDESGMPKERFSAEFPKEGPSILRIQQVVRGDSAAYFCASSPSRPPLETQYFGPGTRLLVL.

The chain has TRBV6-5 and TRBJ2-5; D uncertain. V was pared by 5 bases and J by 5 bases, with 15 bases between. The length of the CDR3 is 14 residues. Per germline, CDR1 MNHEY and CDR2 SVGAGI. Here the CDR3 DNA reads TGTGCCAGCAGTACCGGGTCCCTCGGCGAGACCCAGTACTTC. It translates to CASSTGSLGETQYF.

This clone was picked up a small number of times. The rearrangement joins TRBV15 to TRBJ2-7; the match to TRBD2 covers 7 bases. The CDR3 contains 15 residues. V trimming: 1 base; J trimming: 4 bases; junction bases outside the gene matches: 7. Per the germline V gene, CDR1 is LNHNV and CDR2 is YYDKDF (reference sequence). This CDR3 reads CATSRVAGVPYEQYF. CDR3 in DNA: TGTGCCACCAGCAGAGTAGCGGGCGTACCTTACGAGCAGTACTTC.

About this clone: This CDR3 is also generated by other DNA sequences in the sample. The J gene is TRBJ2-3, the V gene TRBV5-1, with D possibly TRBD2 on 5 matching bases. The CDR3 totals 14 residues. The germline V and J ends were trimmed by 0 bases and 3 bases, with 8 bases remaining between them. The germline V gene has CDR1 SGHRS and CDR2 YFSETQ. CDR3 sequence reads: CASSLGGGTDTQYF. CDR3 nucleotide sequence: TGCGCCAGCAGCTTGGGAGGAGGAACAGATACGCAGTATTTT. Using reference TRBV5-1 and TRBJ2-3 for the parts outside the CDR3, the full variable domain is KAGVTQTPRYLIKTRGQQVTLSCSPISGHRSVSWYQQTPGQGLQFLFEYFSETQRNKGNFPGRFSGRQFSNSRSEMNVSTLELGDSALYLCASSLGGGTDTQYFGPGTRLTVL.

This chain joins TRBV10-1 and TRBJ2-7; a possible D gene is TRBD2 (6 bases). Germline V gene lookup returns CDR1 WNHNN and CDR2 SYGVQD (reference sequence). With 3 bases removed from V and 3 bases from J, the gap between germline ends came to 18 bases. The CDR3 runs to 16 residues. This CDR3 reads CASSDILGLTFYEQYF. The CDR3 nucleotides are TGCGCCAGCAGTGATATATTGGGACTTACATTCTACGAGCAGTACTTC.

V gene TRBV29-1 combines with J gene TRBJ2-1, with D uncertain. V lost 3 bases to trimming and J lost 8 bases, with 17 bases between them. The CDR3 contains 14 residues. Germline V gene data show CDR1 as SQVTM and CDR2 as ANQGSEA. CDR3 amino acids: CSVDKGLGVDEQFF. DNA for the CDR3: TGCAGCGTTGACAAGGGCCTCGGAGTTGATGAGCAGTTCTTC.

The chain joins TRBV18 to TRBJ2-5; 8 bases agree with TRBD2. The J call may be wrong; the DNA end is better matched by TRBJ2-7. This CDR3 has 16 amino acids. The germline gives CDR1 KGHSH, CDR2 LQKENI. In DNA form, the CDR3 reads TGTGCCAGCTCACCAAACGTAGCGGGATTCGCCTACGAGCAGTACTTC. Translated, it gives CASSPNVAGFAYEQYF.

The V and J genes are TRBV5-1 and TRBJ1-2; D ambiguous. Germline V gene lookup returns CDR1 SGHRS and CDR2 YFSETQ. V was clipped by 0 bases and J by 1 base, with 7 bases between them. This CDR3 is 14 amino acids long. Written as DNA, the CDR3 is TGCGCCAGCAGCTTGGGCCCGGATAACTATGGCTACACCTTC. It encodes CASSLGPDNYGYTF.

The CDR3 sequence: CASSQRDGPYEQYF. In DNA, the CDR3 is TGTGCCAGCAGCCAGAGGGACGGCCCCTACGAGCAGTACTTC. The V and J genes are TRBV2 and TRBJ2-7; D could derive from TRBD1 or TRBD2 (5 bases each). Deletions cut 6 bases from V and 2 bases from J, with 14 bases between. The CDR3 is 14 residues long. Germline CDR1 and CDR2: SNHLY and FYNNEI.

The chain couples TRBV11-2 to TRBJ2-1, with 10 bases fitting TRBD1. The CDR3 totals 18 residues. Trimming cost V 1 base and J 5 bases; bases outside gene matches: 11. From germline, CDR1 is SGHAT and CDR2 FQNNGV. The CDR3, as DNA: TGTGCCAGCAGCTTAGCAGTGGGGGACAGGGGCGGGGACAATGAGCAGTTCTTC. As protein: CASSLAVGDRGGDNEQFF. Filled out from reference TRBV11-2 and TRBJ2-1, the complete variable domain reads EAGVAQSPRYKIIEKRQSVAFWCNPISGHATLYWYQQILGQGPKLLIQFQNNGVVDDSQLPKDRFSAERLKGVDSTLKIQPAKLEDSAVYLCASSLAVGDRGGDNEQFFGPGTRLTVL.

This clone is a singleton in its sample. Here the CDR3 reads CASSVQGIQETQYF. The CDR3 nucleotides are TGTGCCAGCTCCGTTCAGGGGATCCAAGAGACCCAGTACTTC. The genes are TRBV18 and TRBJ2-5; D is perhaps TRBD1 (6 bases). This CDR3 is built from 14 residues. Germline assignment: CDR1 KGHSH and CDR2 LQKENI. V was clipped by 6 bases and J by 1 base, with 12 bases between them.

The V and J genes are TRBV5-6 and TRBJ1-2; D is undetermined. V lost 1 base and J lost 0, with 7 bases in between. Germline assignment: CDR1 SGHDT and CDR2 YYEEEE. The CDR3 covers 14 residues. The CDR3 here is CASSLFGPNYGYTF. The CDR3 DNA reads as TGTGCCAGCAGCTTGTTTGGCCCTAACTATGGCTACACCTTC.

A remark on this clone: Other DNA variants within this sample encode the same CDR3. This sequence joins TRBV5-1 and TRBJ1-5; no clear D gene. V lost 0 bases to trimming and J lost 6 bases, with 7 bases between them. The CDR3 is 13 amino acids. Germline-derived CDR1 and CDR2 are SGHRS and YFSETQ. CDR3 in DNA: TGCGCCAGCAGCTTGGATGGTGGTCAGCCCCAGCATTTT. The encoded protein is CASSLDGGQPQHF.

This chain uses TRBV30 with TRBJ2-7; D uncertain. V lost 2 bases, J lost 5 bases, and 7 bases lay in between. The CDR3 extends over 11 amino acids. The V gene's germline CDR1 is GTSNPN and CDR2 SVGIG (reference sequence). CDR3 amino acids: CAWSNKDEQYF. CDR3 bases: TGTGCCTGGAGTAATAAAGACGAGCAGTACTTC.

This chain joins TRBV4-2 and TRBJ2-1, with D perhaps matching TRBD2 (5 bases). This CDR3 contains 16 residues. CDR1 is LGHNA, CDR2 YNFKEQ, per germline. V gave up 1 base and J gave up 5 bases, with 15 bases separating them. The DNA for the CDR3 is TGTGCCAGCAGCCAAGTAATGGCGGGCGGCCACAATGAGCAGTTCTTC. The encoded protein is CASSQVMAGGHNEQFF.

The V and J genes are TRBV7-2 and TRBJ2-7; TRBD2 matches 11 bases. The CDR3 extends over 15 amino acids. V lost 1 base and J lost 3; bases outside the gene matches: 2. Germline CDR1 is SGHTA and CDR2 is FQGNSA. The CDR3 sequence: CASSLDSGRVYEQYF. The CDR3 bases are TGTGCCAGCAGCTTAGATAGCGGGAGGGTCTACGAGCAGTACTTC. Looking up the rest from reference TRBV7-2 and TRBJ2-7 gives the full variable domain: GAGVSQSPSNKVTEKGKDVELRCDPISGHTALYWYRQSLGQGLEFLIYFQGNSAPDKSGLPSDRFSAERTGGSVSTLTIQRTQQEDSAVYLCASSLDSGRVYEQYFGPGTRLTVT.

V and J are TRBV10-2 and TRBJ2-7, with 9 nucleotides matching TRBD1. Germline V gene sequence: CDR1 WSHSY, CDR2 SAAADI. CDR3 length equals 13 residues. Losses at the gene ends were 6 bases for V and 3 bases for J; bases not matched to a gene: 3. The CDR3 spells CASRRDRDYEQYF. The CDR3 nucleotides read TGCGCCAGCAGGAGGGACAGGGACTACGAGCAGTACTTC.

This clone has just one count. The V call is TRBV19, the J call TRBJ2-3; perhaps TRBD1 as D (5 bases). CDR1 LNHDA and CDR2 SQIVND come from the germline V gene (reference sequence). The CDR3 length is 16 residues. The germline V and J ends were trimmed by 5 bases and 6 bases, with 21 bases remaining between them. The CDR3 sequence is CASSVDSGAPTDTQYF. The CDR3 DNA follows: TGTGCCAGTAGTGTCGACAGTGGTGCACCAACGGATACGCAGTATTTT.

As regards this clone: At one of its ends the junction is not consistent with the germline gene, which may arise from a read error. The gene calls are TRBV6-1 and TRBJ2-5, with D perhaps given as TRBD1 or TRBD2 (5 bases each). The CDR3 is 14 amino acids. Germline assignment: CDR1 MNHNS and CDR2 SASEGT. CDR3 DNA sequence: TGTGCCAGCAGTGATACCCGGGACCACGAGACCCAGTACTTC. Protein: CASSDTRDHETQYF.

This clone was seen many times. The chain couples TRBV19 to TRBJ1-5; D may be TRBD1 (5 bases). The CDR3 length is 14 residues. Germline V gene lookup returns CDR1 LNHDA and CDR2 SQIVND (reference sequence). V was shortened by 3 bases and J by 5 bases, with 11 bases between the two germline ends. This CDR3 reads CASSMVGGYQPQHF. CDR3 DNA: TGTGCCAGTAGTATGGTCGGGGGTTATCAGCCCCAGCATTTT.